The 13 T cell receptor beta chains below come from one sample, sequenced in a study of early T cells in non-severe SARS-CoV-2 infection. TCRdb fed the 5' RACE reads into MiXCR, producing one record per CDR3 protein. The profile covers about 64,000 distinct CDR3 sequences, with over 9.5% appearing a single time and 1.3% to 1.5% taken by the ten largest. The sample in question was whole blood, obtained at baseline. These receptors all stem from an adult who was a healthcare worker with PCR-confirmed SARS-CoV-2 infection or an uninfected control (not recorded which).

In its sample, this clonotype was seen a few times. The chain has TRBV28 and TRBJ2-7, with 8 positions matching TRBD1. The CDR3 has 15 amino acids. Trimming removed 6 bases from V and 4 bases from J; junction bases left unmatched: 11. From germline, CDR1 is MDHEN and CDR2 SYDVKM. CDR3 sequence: CASRDPGQGGYEQYF. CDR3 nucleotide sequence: TGTGCCAGCAGGGACCCAGGACAGGGCGGATACGAGCAGTACTTC.

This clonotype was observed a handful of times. The CDR3 DNA reads as TGCAGTGCTAGAGCCGCCGGAGCCCACACTGAAGCTTTCTTT. Amino acid sequence: CSARAAGAHTEAFF. V and J are TRBV20-1 and TRBJ1-1; D uncertain. Germline CDR1 DFQATT, CDR2 SNEGSKA (reference sequence). V lost 1 base, J lost 3 bases, and 12 bases lay in between. The CDR3 covers 14 residues.

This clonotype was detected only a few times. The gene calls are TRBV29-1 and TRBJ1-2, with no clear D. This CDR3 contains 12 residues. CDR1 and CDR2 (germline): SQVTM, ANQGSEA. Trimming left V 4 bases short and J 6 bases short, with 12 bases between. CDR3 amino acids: CSVVPVQDGYTF. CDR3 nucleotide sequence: TGCAGCGTTGTCCCAGTGCAGGATGGCTACACCTTC.

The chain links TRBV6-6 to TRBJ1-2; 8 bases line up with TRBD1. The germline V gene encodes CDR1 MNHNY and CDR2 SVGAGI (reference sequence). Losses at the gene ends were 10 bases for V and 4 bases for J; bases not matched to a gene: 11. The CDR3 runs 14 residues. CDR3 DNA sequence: TGTGCCATCGCTGACAGGGGTCTTATCTATGGCTACACCTTC. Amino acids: CAIADRGLIYGYTF.

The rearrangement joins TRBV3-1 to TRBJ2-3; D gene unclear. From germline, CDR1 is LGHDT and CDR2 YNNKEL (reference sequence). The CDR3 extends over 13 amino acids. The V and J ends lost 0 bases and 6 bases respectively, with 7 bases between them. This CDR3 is CASSQDLWDTQYF. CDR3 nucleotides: TGTGCCAGCAGCCAAGATTTGTGGGATACGCAGTATTTT.

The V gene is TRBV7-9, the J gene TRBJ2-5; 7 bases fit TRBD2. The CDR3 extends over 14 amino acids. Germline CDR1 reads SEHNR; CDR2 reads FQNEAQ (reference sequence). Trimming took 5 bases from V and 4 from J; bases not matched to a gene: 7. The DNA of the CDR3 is TGTGCCAGCAGCCCCAAGCGGGGCCTAGAGACCCAGTACTTC. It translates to CASSPKRGLETQYF.

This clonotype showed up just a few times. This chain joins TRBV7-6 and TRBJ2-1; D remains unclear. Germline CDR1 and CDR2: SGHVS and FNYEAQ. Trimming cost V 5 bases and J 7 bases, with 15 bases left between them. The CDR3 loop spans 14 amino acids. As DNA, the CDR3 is TGTGCCAGCAGCCTCGAGTATTCAGTGAATGAGCAGTTCTTC. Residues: CASSLEYSVNEQFF.

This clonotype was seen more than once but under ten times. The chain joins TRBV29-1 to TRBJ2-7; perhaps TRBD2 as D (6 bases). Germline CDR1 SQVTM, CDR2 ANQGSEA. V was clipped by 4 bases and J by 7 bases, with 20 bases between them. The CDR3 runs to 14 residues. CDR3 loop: CSVGVRGTLVEQYF. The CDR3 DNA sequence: TGCAGCGTTGGCGTCCGGGGGACTTTGGTAGAGCAGTACTTC.

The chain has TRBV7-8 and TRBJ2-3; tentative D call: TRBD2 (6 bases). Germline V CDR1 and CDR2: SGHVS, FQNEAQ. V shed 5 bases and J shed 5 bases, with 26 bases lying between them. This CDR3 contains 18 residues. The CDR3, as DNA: TGTGCCAGCAGCCCGACCGGATTAGCGGCCGGATTGGTAGATACGCAGTATTTT. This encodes CASSPTGLAAGLVDTQYF. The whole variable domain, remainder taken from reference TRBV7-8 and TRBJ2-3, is GAGVSQSPRYKVAKRGQDVALRCDPISGHVSLFWYQQALGQGPEFLTYFQNEAQLDKSGLPSDRFFAERPEGSVSTLKIQRTQQEDSAVYLCASSPTGLAAGLVDTQYFGPGTRLTVL.

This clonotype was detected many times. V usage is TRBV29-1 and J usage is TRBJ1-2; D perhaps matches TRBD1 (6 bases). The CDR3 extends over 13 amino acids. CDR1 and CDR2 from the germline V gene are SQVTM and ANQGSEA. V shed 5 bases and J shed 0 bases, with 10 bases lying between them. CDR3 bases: TGCAGCGTTTCACGGGACACTAACTATGGCTACACCTTC. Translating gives CSVSRDTNYGYTF.

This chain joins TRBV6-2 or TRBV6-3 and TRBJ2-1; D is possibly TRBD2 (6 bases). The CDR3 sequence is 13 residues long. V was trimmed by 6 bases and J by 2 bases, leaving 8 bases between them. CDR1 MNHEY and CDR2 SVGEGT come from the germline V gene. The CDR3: CASSAGPYNEQFF. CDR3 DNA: TGTGCCAGCAGCGCGGGACCCTACAATGAGCAGTTCTTC.

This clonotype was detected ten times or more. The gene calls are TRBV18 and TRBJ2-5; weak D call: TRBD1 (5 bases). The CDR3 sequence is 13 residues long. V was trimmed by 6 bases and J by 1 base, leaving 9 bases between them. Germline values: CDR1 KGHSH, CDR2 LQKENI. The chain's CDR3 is CASSRQFQETQYF. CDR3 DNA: TGTGCCAGCTCTCGACAGTTCCAAGAGACCCAGTACTTC.

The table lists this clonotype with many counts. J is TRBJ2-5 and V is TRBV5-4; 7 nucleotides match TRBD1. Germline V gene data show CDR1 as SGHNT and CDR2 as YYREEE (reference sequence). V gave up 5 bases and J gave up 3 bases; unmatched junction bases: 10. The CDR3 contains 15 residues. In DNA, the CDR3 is TGTGCCAGCAGTGATGTTAAGGGACAGAAAGAGACCCAGTACTTC. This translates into CASSDVKGQKETQYF.